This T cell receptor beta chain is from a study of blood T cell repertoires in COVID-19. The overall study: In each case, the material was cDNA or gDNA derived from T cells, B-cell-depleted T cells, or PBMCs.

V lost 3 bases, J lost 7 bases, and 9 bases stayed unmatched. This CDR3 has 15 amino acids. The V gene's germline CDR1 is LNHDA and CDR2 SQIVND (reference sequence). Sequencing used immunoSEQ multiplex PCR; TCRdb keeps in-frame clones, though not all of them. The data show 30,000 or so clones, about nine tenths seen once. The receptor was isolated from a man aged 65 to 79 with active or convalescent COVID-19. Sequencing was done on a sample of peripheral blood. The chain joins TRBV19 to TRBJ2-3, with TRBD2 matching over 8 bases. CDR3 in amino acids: CASSMRGTRGNTQYF. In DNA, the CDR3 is TGTGCCAGTAGTATGCGCGGGACTAGGGGTAATACGCAGTATTTT.